These 8 T cell receptor beta chains were sequenced from one sample in a study of blood T cells in healthy people across ages. With a J-beta primer mix and a sample-barcoded 5' primer, a second PCR ran 7 to 11 cycles. TCRdb re-analysed the 5' RACE reads in MiXCR, keeping a single row per CDR3 protein. The sample has hundreds of thousands of distinct CDR3 sequences; 35% to 40% are singletons. The sample comprised blood. The origin of the receptors is a man in his late teens or twenties in good health.

This clonotype was counted a few times. V gene TRBV7-2 combines with J gene TRBJ1-2, with D unresolved. CDR3 length equals 15 residues. Germline CDR1 SGHTA, CDR2 FQGNSA. V was trimmed by 1 base and J by 7 bases, leaving 16 bases between them. The CDR3 spells CASSLVVAAVGGYTF. CDR3 coding DNA: TGTGCCAGCAGCTTAGTAGTAGCGGCGGTGGGTGGCTACACCTTC.

The chain links TRBV27 to TRBJ2-3; TRBD1 might be the D (5 bases). Germline V gene lookup returns CDR1 MNHEY and CDR2 SMNVEV (reference sequence). This CDR3 has 14 residues. V was shortened by 2 bases and J by 5 bases, with 11 bases between the two germline ends. CDR3 coding DNA: TGTGCCAGCAGTTTAAGACAGTTAAGAGATACGCAGTATTTT. It specifies CASSLRQLRDTQYF.

This clonotype was counted only a few times. The chain uses TRBV15 and TRBJ1-2; D not resolved. V was pared by 1 base and J by 3 bases, with 6 bases between. The CDR3 length is 13 residues. Germline values: CDR1 LNHNV, CDR2 YYDKDF (reference sequence). The CDR3 here is CATSRGGDYGYTF. The CDR3 region has the DNA TGTGCCACCAGCAGAGGTGGGGACTATGGCTACACCTTC.

A note on this clonotype: A read error is possible here, since a much larger clone lies one base away. The chain recombines TRBV7-3 with TRBJ2-1, with 12 bases identical to TRBD2. Matching the DNA end better, TRBJ2-7 makes the J call doubtful. The length of the CDR3 is 16 residues. Germline lookup yields CDR1 SGHTA and CDR2 FQGTGA. The CDR3 protein is CASSSAGQGLAGEQYF. CDR3 DNA: TGTGCCAGCAGCTCCGCTGGACAGGGACTAGCGGGTGAGCAGTACTTC.

The chain combines TRBV7-9 with TRBJ1-6; possibly TRBD1 for D (6 bases). The V end lost 0 bases, the J end lost 8 bases, and 8 bases lay between the germline ends. The CDR3 runs to 14 residues. CDR1 and CDR2 from the germline V gene are SEHNR and FQNEAQ (reference sequence). CDR3 loop: CASSLAGADSPLHF. In nucleotides, the CDR3 is TGTGCCAGCAGCTTAGCGGGGGCAGATTCACCCCTCCACTTT.

This clonotype was seen more than once but under ten times. J is TRBJ2-3 and V is TRBV7-2; the match to TRBD2 covers 11 bases. The germline V gene has CDR1 SGHTA and CDR2 FQGNSA. With 5 bases clipped from V and 0 bases from J, the junction kept 13 bases outside the gene matches. This CDR3 region has 19 residues. CDR3 amino acids: CASSPQLAGVHTSTDTQYF. CDR3 coding DNA: TGTGCCAGCAGCCCCCAACTAGCGGGAGTACACACTAGCACAGATACGCAGTATTTT.

The rearrangement joins TRBV5-1 to TRBJ2-1; 8 nucleotides agree with TRBD2. The CDR3 spans 16 residues. The V and J ends lost 4 bases and 0 bases, in that order; junction bases with no gene match: 6. Germline CDR1 is SGHRS and CDR2 is YFSETQ. In nucleotides, the CDR3 is TGCGCCAGCAGCGTCGGGGGGGAAAGCTCCTACAATGAGCAGTTCTTC. Translated: CASSVGGESSYNEQFF.

This clonotype came up many times. The chain employs TRBV29-1 and TRBJ2-7; possible D gene TRBD2, 6 bases. This CDR3 is built from 15 residues. Per germline, CDR1 SQVTM and CDR2 ANQGSEA. V shed 4 bases and J shed 3 bases, with 19 bases lying between them. CDR3 in amino acids: CSVVNAAGKLYEQYF. CDR3 nucleotides: TGCAGCGTTGTGAATGCGGCGGGGAAACTCTACGAGCAGTACTTC.